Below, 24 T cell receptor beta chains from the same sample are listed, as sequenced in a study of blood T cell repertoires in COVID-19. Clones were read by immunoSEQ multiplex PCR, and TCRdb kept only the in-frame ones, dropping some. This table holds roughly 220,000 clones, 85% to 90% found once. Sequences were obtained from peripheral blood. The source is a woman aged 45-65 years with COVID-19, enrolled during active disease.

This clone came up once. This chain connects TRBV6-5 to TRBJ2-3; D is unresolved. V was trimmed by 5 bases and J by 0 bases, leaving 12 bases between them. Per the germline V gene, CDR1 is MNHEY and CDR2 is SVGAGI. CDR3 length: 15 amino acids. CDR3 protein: CASSRLSTSTDTQYF. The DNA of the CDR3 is TGTGCCAGCAGTCGCCTATCAACTAGCACAGATACGCAGTATTTT.

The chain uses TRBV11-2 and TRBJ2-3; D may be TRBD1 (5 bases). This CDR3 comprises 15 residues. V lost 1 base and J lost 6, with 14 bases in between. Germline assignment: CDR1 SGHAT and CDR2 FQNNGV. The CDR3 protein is CASSLAPGLGDTQYF. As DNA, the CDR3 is TGTGCCAGCAGCTTAGCCCCAGGGTTGGGTGATACGCAGTATTTT.

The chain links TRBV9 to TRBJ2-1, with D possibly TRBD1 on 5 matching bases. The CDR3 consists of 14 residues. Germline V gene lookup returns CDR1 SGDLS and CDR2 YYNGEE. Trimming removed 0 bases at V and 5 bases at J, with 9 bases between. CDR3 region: CASSVGHRNNEQFF. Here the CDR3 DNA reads TGTGCCAGCAGCGTAGGCCACAGGAACAATGAGCAGTTCTTC.

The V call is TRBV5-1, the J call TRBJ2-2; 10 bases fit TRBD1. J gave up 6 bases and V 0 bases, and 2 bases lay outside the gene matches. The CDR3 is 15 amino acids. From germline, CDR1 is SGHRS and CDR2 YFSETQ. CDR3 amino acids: CASSLGDRGSGELFF. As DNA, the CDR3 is TGCGCCAGCAGCTTGGGGGACAGGGGCTCCGGGGAGCTGTTTTTT.

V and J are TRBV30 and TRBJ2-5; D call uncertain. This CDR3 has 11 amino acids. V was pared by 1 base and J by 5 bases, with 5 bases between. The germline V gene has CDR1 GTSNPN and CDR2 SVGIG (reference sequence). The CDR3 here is CAWSEEETQYF. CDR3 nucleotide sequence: TGTGCCTGGAGTGAAGAGGAGACCCAGTACTTC.

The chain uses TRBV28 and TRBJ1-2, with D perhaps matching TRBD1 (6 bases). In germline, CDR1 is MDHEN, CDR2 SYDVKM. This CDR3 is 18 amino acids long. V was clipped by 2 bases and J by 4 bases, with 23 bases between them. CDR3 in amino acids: CASSLQDFRGRPFYGYTF. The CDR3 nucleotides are TGTGCCAGCAGTTTACAAGATTTCAGGGGACGCCCGTTCTATGGCTACACCTTC.

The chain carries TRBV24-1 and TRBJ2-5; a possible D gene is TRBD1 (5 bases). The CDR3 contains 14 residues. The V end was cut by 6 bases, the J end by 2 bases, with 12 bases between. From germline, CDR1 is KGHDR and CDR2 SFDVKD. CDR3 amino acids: CATSRAGIQETQYF. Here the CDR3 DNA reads TGTGCCACCAGTCGGGCAGGGATACAAGAGACCCAGTACTTC.

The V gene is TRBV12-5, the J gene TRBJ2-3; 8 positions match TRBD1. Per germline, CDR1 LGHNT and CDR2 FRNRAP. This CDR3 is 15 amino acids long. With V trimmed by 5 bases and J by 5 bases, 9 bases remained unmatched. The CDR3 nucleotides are TGTGCTAGTGGTACAGAGGGGACAGGCCGAGATACGCAGTATTTT. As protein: CASGTEGTGRDTQYF. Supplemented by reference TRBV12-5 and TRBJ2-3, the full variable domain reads DARVTQTPRHKVTEMGQEVTMRCQPILGHNTVFWYRQTMMQGLELLAYFRNRAPLDDSGMPKDRFSAEMPDATLATLKIQPSEPRDSAVYFCASGTEGTGRDTQYFGPGTRLTVL.

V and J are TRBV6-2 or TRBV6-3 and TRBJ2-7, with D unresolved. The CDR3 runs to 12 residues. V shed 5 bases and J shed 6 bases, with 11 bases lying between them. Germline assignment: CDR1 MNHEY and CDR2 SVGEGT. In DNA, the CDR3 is TGTGCCAGCAGTCCACAGACATTCGAGCAGTACTTC. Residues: CASSPQTFEQYF.

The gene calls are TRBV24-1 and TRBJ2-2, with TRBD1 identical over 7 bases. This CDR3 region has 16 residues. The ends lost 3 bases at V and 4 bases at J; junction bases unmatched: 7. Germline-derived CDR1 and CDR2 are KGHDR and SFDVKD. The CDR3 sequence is CATSDRQDRLTGELFF. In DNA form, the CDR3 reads TGTGCCACCAGTGATCGGCAGGACAGGCTCACCGGGGAGCTGTTTTTT.

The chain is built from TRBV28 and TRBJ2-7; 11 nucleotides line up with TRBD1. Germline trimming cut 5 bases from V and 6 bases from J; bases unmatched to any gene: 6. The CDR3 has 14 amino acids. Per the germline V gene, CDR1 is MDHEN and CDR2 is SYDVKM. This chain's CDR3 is CASSPGTGGAEQYF. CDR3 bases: TGTGCCAGCAGTCCCGGGACAGGGGGGGCCGAGCAGTACTTC.

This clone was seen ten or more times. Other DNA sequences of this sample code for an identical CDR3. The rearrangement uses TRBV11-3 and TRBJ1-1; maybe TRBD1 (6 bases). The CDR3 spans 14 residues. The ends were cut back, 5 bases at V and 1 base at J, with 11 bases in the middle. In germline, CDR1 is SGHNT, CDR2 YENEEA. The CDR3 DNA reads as TGTGCCAGCAGCCCGACAGGAGCGAACACTGAAGCTTTCTTT. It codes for CASSPTGANTEAFF.

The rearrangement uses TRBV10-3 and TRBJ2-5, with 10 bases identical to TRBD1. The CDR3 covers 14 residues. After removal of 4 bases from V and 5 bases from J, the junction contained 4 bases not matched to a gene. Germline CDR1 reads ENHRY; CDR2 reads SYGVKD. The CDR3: CAISGTGGGETQYF. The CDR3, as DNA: TGTGCCATCAGTGGGACAGGGGGAGGGGAGACCCAGTACTTC.

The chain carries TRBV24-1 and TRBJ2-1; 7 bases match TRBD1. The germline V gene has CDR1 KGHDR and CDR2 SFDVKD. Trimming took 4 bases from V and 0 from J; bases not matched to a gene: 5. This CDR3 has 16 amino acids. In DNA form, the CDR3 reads TGTGCCACCAGTGACCGGGACAGTAGCTCCTACAATGAGCAGTTCTTC. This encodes CATSDRDSSSYNEQFF.

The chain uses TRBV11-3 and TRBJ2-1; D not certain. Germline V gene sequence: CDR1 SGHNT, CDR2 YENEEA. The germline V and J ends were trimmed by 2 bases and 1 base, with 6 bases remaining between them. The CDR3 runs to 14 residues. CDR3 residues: CASSLSESYNEQFF. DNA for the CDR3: TGTGCCAGCAGCTTAAGCGAGTCCTACAATGAGCAGTTCTTC.

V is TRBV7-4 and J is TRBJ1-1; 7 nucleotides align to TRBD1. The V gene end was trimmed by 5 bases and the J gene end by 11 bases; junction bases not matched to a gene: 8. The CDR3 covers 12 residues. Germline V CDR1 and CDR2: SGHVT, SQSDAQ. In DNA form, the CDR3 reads TGTGCCAGCAGCGGCGGACAGGTGTACGCTTTCTTT. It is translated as CASSGGQVYAFF.

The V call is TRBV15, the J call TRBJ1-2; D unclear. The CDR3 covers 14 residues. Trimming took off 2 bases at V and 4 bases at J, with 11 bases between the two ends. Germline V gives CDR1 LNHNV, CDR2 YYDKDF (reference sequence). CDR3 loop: CATSRSVGRYGYTF. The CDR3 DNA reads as TGTGCCACCAGCAGATCCGTTGGCCGCTATGGCTACACCTTC.

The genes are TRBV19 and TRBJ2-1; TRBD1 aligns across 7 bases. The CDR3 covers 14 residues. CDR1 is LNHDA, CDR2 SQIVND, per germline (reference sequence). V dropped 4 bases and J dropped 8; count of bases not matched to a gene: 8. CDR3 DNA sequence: TGTGCCAGTAGTACGTGGCAGGGGGATGATGAGCAGTTCTTC. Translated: CASSTWQGDDEQFF.

The CDR3 DNA sequence: TGTGCCACCAGTGAAGCTCTAGCGGGTAACACAGATACGCAGTATTTT. This gives the protein CATSEALAGNTDTQYF. The chain recombines TRBV24-1 with TRBJ2-3, with 8 bases aligning to TRBD2. Looked up from germline, CDR1 is KGHDR and CDR2 is SFDVKD. V gave up 4 bases and J gave up 2 bases; unmatched junction bases: 7. The CDR3 contains 16 residues.

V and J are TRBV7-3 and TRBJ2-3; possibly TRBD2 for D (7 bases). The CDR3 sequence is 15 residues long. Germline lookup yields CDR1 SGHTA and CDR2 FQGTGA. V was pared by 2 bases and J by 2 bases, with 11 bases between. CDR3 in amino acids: CASSLRRGPTDTQYF. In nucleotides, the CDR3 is TGTGCCAGCAGCTTACGGCGGGGGCCCACAGATACGCAGTATTTT. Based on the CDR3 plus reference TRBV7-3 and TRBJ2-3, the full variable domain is GAGVSQTPSNKVTEKGKYVELRCDPISGHTALYWYRQSLGQGPEFLIYFQGTGAADDSGLPNDRFFAVRPEGSVSTLKIQRTERGDSAVYLCASSLRRGPTDTQYFGPGTRLTVL.

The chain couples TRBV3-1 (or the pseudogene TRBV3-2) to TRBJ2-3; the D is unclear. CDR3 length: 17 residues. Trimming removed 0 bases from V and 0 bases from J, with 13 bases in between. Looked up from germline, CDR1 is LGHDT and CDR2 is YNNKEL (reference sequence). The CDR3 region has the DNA TGTGCCAGCAGCCAAGAGGCCAGCGCCAGTAGCACAGATACGCAGTATTTT. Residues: CASSQEASASSTDTQYF.

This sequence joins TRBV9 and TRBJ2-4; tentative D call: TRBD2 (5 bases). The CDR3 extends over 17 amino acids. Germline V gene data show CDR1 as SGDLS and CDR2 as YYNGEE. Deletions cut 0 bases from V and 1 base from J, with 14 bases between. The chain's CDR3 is CASSVEGGLRAKNIQYF. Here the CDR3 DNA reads TGTGCCAGCAGCGTAGAAGGAGGACTGAGGGCCAAAAACATTCAGTACTTC.

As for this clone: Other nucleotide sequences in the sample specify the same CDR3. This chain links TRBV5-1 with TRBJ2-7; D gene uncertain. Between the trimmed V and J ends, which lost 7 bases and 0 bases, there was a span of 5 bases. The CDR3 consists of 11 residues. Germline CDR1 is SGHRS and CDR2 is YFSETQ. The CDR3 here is CASSSSYEQYF. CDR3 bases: TGCGCCAGCTCTAGCTCCTACGAGCAGTACTTC.

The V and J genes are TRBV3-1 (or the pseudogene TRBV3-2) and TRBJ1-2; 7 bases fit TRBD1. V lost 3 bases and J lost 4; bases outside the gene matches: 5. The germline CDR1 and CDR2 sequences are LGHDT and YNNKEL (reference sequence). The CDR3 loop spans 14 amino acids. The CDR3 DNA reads TGTGCCAGCAGCCAGCGGGACAGCTTCTATGGCTACACCTTC. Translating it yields CASSQRDSFYGYTF.